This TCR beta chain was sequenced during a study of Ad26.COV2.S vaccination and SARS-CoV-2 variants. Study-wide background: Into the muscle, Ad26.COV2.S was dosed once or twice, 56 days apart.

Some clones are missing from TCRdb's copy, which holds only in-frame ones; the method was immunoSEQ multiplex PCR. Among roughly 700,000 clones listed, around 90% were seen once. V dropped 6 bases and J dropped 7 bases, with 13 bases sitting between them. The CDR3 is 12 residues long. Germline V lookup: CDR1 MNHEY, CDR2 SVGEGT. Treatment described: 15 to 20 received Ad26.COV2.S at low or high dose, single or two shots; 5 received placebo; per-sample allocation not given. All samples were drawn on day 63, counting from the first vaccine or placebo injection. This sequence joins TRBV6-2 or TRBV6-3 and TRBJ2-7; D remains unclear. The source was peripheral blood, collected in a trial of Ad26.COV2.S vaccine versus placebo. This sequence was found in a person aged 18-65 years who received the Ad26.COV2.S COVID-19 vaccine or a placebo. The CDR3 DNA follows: TGTGCCAGCAGCGACCCGCAGGTAGAGCAGTACTTC. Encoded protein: CASSDPQVEQYF.